A single T cell receptor beta chain is shown here with its context. These data are taken from a study of blood T cell repertoires in COVID-19. Study as a whole: The study drew acute and convalescent COVID-19 samples from the United States, Italy and Spain.

In the authors' workflow: Reference gene primer amplification yielded estimated nucleated cell counts. Repertoires were generated with immunoSEQ multiplex PCR, while TCRdb's copy carries only in-frame clones and drops some. V, J and clone size are those of that table, while D and trimming were read from the DNA. The repertoire includes about 160,000 clones, roughly 73% of them detected once, and approximately 3% sits in the top ten. V was pared by 7 bases and J by 0 bases, with 8 bases between. The CDR3 is 12 amino acids. The germline gives CDR1 SGHDT, CDR2 YYEEEE. The chain uses TRBV5-6 and TRBJ2-7, with D perhaps TRBD1 (5 bases). This receptor was obtained from a man aged 70-80 years with acute or convalescent COVID-19. Specimen: peripheral blood. CDR3 sequence reads: CASGASSYEQYF. CDR3 bases: TGTGCCAGCGGGGCAAGCTCCTACGAGCAGTACTTC.